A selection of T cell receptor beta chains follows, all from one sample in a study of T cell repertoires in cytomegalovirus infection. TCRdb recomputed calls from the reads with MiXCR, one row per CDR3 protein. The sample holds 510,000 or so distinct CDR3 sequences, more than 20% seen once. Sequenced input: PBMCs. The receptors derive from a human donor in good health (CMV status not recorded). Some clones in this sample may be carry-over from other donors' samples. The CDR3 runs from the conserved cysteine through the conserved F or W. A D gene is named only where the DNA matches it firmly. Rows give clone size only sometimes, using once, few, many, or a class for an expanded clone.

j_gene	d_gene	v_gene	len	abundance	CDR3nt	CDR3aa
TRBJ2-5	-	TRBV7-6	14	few	TGTGCCAGCAGCTGGGATGGGCGCCAAGAGACCCAGTACTTC	CASSWDGRQETQYF
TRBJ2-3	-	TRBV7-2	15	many	TGTGCCAGCAGCTTGGTCGCGGGGCGGGAAGATACGCAGTATTTT	CASSLVAGREDTQYF
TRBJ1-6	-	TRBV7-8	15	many	TGTGCCAGCAGCTTCCGCGGGGGTATGGGTTCACCCCTCCACTTT	CASSFRGGMGSPLHF
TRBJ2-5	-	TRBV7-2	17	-	TGTGCCAGCAGCTTAGGAAGGCTACGAGGGACGGGTGGGACCCAGTACTTC	CASSLGRLRGTGGTQYF
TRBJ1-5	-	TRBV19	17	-	TGTGCCAGTAAGGAGCACGGCGTTCCATACGGCAATCAGCCCCAGCATTTT	CASKEHGVPYGNQPQHF
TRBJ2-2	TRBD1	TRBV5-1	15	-	TGCGCCAGCAGCGCCGGGACAGCGAACACCGGGGAGCTGTTTTTT	CASSAGTANTGELFF
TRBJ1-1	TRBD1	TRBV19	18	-	TGTGCCAGTAGTTTAGGACAGGGGGAGGGTGTTGGCGGCACTGAAGCTTTCTTT	CASSLGQGEGVGGTEAFF
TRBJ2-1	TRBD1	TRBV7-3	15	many	TGTGCCAGCAGCCCCCACAGGGGTGGCTACAATGAGCAGTTCTTC	CASSPHRGGYNEQFF
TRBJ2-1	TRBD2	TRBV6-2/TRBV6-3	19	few	TGTGCCAGCAGTTACCCCGGGACTAGCGGGAGCACCCCTTACAATGAGCAGTTCTTC	CASSYPGTSGSTPYNEQFF
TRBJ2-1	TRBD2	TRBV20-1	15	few	TGCAGTGCTAGAGGACCTAGCGGGGGTAACAATGAGCAGTTCTTC	CSARGPSGGNNEQFF
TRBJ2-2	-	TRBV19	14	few	TGTGCCAGTAGTATCGGCCGGTGGGTCTCCGAGCTGTTTTTT	CASSIGRWVSELFF
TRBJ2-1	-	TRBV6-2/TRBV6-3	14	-	TGTGCCGGCTCCGGGGCTAGCTCCTACAATGAGCAGTTCTTC	CAGSGASSYNEQFF
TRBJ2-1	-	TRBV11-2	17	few	TGTGCCAGCAGCTTAGCACAGAGTCTTCTAACCTACAATGAGCAGTTCTTC	CASSLAQSLLTYNEQFF
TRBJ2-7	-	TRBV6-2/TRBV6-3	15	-	TGTGCCAGCAGTTACTCGATTGTGGGAGACTACGAGCAGTACTTC	CASSYSIVGDYEQYF
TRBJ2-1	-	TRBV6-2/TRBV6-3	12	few	TGTGCCAGCAGTTACCAATACAATGAGCAGTTCTTC	CASSYQYNEQFF
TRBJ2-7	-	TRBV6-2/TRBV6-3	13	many	TGTGCCAGCAGTGATTTCGGGGACTACGAGCAGTACTTC	CASSDFGDYEQYF
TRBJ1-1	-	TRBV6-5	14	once	TGTGCCAGCAGTTATCGGCAGGGAGACACTGAAGCTTTCTTT	CASSYRQGDTEAFF
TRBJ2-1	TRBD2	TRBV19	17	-	TGTGCCAGTAGTCTCGATCACTTCGCGGGAGGGCCCAATGAGCAGTTCTTC	CASSLDHFAGGPNEQFF
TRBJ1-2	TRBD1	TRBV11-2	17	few	TGTGCCAGCAGCTTAGATCGCCCGACAGGGGCGTACTATGGCTACACCTTC	CASSLDRPTGAYYGYTF
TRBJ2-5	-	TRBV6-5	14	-	TGTGCCAGCAGCAAAAGGGGAGGGGGGGAGACCCAGTACTTC	CASSKRGGGETQYF
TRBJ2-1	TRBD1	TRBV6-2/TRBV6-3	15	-	TGTGCCAGCAGTGATACAGGGGCCCTCTACAATGAGCAGTTCTTC	CASSDTGALYNEQFF
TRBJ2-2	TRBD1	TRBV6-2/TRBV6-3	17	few	TGTGCCAGCAGTATACTACCGGGACAGCCGAACACCGGGGAGCTGTTTTTT	CASSILPGQPNTGELFF
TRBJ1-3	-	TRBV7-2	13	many	TGTGCCAGCACAACAGGGACTGGAAACACCATATATTTT	CASTTGTGNTIYF
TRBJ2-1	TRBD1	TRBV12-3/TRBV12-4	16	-	TGTGCCAGCAGTAAACGACAGGGGGCAACGAACAATGAGCAGTTCTTC	CASSKRQGATNNEQFF
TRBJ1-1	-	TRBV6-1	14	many	TGTGCCAGCATCCGGACAGATATGAACACTGAAGCTTTCTTT	CASIRTDMNTEAFF
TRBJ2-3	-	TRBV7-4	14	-	TGTGTCAGCAGCTTACAGGGCAGCACAGATACGCAGTATTTT	CVSSLQGSTDTQYF
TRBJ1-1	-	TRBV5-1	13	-	TGCGCCAGCAGCCACGGTTTTGGGGCGGAAGCTTTCTTT	CASSHGFGAEAFF
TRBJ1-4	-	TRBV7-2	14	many	TGTGCCAGCAGCTGGGGCAGGACTAATGAAAAACTGTTTTTT	CASSWGRTNEKLFF
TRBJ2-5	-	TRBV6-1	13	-	TGTGCCAGCAGTCCCGGGTCCCTAGAGACCCAGTACTTC	CASSPGSLETQYF
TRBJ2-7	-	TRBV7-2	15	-	TGTGCCAGCAGCCGACCTACCGGGACTCCAAACGGGCAGTACTTC	CASSRPTGTPNGQYF
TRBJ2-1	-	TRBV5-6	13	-	TGTGCCAGCAGCTTGGTAGATAACAATGAGCAGTTCTTC	CASSLVDNNEQFF
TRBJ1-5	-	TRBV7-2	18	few	TGTGCCAGCAGCTTAGCACTCCGGGACGCATATAGCAATCAGCCCCAGCATTTT	CASSLALRDAYSNQPQHF
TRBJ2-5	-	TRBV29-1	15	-	TGCAGCGTTGAGAGGCTCAGCAGGGCCCAAGAGACCCAGTACTTC	CSVERLSRAQETQYF
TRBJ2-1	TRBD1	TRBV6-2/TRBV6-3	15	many	TGTGCCAGCAGTCCGGGGACAGCCTTATACAATGAGCAGTTCTTC	CASSPGTALYNEQFF
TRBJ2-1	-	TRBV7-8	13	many	TGTGCCAGCAGATTAGTTCCGGGACGTATGTTAGTCTTC	CASRLVPGRMLVF
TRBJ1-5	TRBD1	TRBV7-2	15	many	TGTGCCAGCAGCAAAGACAGGGGGCAGGATCAGCCCCAGCATTTT	CASSKDRGQDQPQHF
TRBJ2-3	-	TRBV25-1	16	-	TGTGCCAGCAGTGAGATGCTAGCCGCCGGCACAGATACGCAGTATTTT	CASSEMLAAGTDTQYF
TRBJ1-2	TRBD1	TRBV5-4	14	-	TGTGCCAGCAGTACAGGGGGCCTTAACTATGGCTACACCTTC	CASSTGGLNYGYTF
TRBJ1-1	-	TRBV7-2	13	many	TGTGCCAGCAGCTTAGTTCCGAACACTGAAGCTTTCTTT	CASSLVPNTEAFF
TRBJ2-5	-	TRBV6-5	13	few	TGTGCCAGCAGTTTGGTGTTCTGGGAGACCCAGTACTTC	CASSLVFWETQYF
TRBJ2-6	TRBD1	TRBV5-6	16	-	TGTGCCAGCAGCAAATGGACAGGGGTTGGGGCCAACGTCCTGACTTTC	CASSKWTGVGANVLTF
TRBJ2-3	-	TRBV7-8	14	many	TGTGCCAGCAGCCACGGACTGAGCACAGATACGCAGTATTTT	CASSHGLSTDTQYF
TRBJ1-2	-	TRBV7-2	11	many	TGTGCCAGCAGCCCCCACTATGGCTACACCTTC	CASSPHYGYTF
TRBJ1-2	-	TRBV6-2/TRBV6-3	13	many	TGTGCCAGCACCCCGGACAGCAACTATGGCTACACCTTC	CASTPDSNYGYTF
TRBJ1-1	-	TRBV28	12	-	TGTGCCAGCATGGGGGGGAACACTGAAGCTTTCTTT	CASMGGNTEAFF
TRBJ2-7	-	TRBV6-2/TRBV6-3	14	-	TGTGCCAGCAGTTATTTGGGACGGGACTACGAGCAGTACTTC	CASSYLGRDYEQYF
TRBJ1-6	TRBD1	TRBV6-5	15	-	TGTGCCAGCAGTTCCAACGACAGGGGTTATTCACCCCTCCACTTT	CASSSNDRGYSPLHF
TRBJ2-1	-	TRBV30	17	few	TGTGCCTGGAGACCTCCACAGGGTAGGGGCTCCTACAATGAGCAGTTCTTC	CAWRPPQGRGSYNEQFF
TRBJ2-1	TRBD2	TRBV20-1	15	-	TGCAGTGGTCGAGGACTAGCGGGAGGTATCGATGAGCAGTTCTTC	CSGRGLAGGIDEQFF
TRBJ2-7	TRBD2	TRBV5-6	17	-	TGTGCCAGCAGGGTTGGGATTGGTCTAGCGGGACCCTACGAGCAGTACTTC	CASRVGIGLAGPYEQYF
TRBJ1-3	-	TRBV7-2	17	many	TGTGCCAGCAGCTTCGTCTCGGGGGGTCGGGCTGGAAACACCATATATTTT	CASSFVSGGRAGNTIYF
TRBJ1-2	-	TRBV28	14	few	TGTGCCAGCAGATCGGTCGGCAGGAACTATGGCTACACCTTC	CASRSVGRNYGYTF
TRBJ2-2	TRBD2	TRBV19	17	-	TGTGCCAGCCTACCGACTAGCGGCCTTTTAGGGACCGGGGAGCTGTTTTTT	CASLPTSGLLGTGELFF
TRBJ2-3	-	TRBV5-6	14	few	TGTGCCAGCAGCTTCGAGCGGGGCACAGATACGCAGTATTTT	CASSFERGTDTQYF
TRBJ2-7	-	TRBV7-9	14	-	TGTGCCAGCAGCTCTCAGGGAGTAATCTACGAGCAGTACTTC	CASSSQGVIYEQYF